This TCR beta chain comes out of a study of shared clonotypes between healthy human individuals. Study observations and caveats: Estimated clonotype richness was generally higher in naive than memory subsets. About 5% of naive CD4 clonotypes were common to several donors.

A remark on this clone: Its antigen is unknown.

None of the donors, who were healthy HIV-negative adults, had recently had acute infections or vaccinations. Repertoires were generated with immunoSEQ multiplex PCR, while TCRdb's copy carries only in-frame clones and drops some. The data contain roughly 1.4 million clones, around 98.5% of them singletons. This CDR3 comprises 13 residues. From germline, CDR1 is SGHNT and CDR2 YYREEE (reference sequence). V lost 9 bases, J lost 8 bases, and 10 bases stayed unmatched. The specimen was naive CD4+ T cells sorted from blood. Subset here: CD45RA+ positively selected. This chain links TRBV5-4 with TRBJ2-1, with TRBD2 identical over 8 bases. The receptor was isolated from a man aged 30 to 45 in good health. The CDR3 DNA is TGTGCCACCTGTCCGGGACTAGGCGATGAGCAGTTCTTC. Protein product: CATCPGLGDEQFF.